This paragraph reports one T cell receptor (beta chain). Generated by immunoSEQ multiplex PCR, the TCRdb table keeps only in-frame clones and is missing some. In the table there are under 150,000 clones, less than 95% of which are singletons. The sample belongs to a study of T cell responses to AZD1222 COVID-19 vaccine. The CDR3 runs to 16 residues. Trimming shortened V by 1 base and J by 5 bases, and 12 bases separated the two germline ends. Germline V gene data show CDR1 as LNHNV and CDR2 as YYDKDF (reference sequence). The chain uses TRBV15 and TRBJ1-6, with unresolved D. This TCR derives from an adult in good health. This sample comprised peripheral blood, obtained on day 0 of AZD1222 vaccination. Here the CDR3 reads CATSRGPVFNNSPLHF. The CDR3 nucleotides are TGTGCCACCAGCAGAGGGCCAGTCTTCAATAATTCACCCCTCCACTTT.